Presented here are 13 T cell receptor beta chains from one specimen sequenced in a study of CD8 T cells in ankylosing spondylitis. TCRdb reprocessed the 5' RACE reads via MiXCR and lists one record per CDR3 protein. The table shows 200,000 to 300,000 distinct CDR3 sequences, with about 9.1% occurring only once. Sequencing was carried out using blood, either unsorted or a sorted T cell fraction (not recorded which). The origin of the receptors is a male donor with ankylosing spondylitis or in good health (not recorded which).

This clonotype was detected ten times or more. The CDR3 is CASSLVPGGTEAFF. For the CDR3, the DNA is TGCGCCAGCAGCCTGGTGCCCGGGGGGACTGAAGCTTTCTTT. The chain carries TRBV5-1 and TRBJ1-1; a weak D match, TRBD1 (5 bases). With 4 bases removed from V and 5 bases from J, the gap between germline ends came to 15 bases. The CDR3 covers 14 residues. Germline V gives CDR1 SGHRS, CDR2 YFSETQ.

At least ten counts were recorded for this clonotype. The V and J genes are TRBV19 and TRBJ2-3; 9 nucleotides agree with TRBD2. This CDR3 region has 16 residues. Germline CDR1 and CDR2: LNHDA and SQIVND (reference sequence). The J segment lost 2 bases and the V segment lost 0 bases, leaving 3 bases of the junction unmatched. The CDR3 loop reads CASSIEAGGPTDTQYF. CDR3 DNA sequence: TGTGCCAGTAGTATAGAAGCGGGAGGCCCCACAGATACGCAGTATTTT.

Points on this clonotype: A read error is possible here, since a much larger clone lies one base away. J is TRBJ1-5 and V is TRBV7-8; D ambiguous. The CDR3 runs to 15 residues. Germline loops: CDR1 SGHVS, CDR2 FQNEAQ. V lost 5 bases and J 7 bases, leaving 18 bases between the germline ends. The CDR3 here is CASSPPSLMAQPQHF. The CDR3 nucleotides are TGTGCCAGCAGCCCCCCCAGTTTGATGGCACAGCCCCAGCATTTT.

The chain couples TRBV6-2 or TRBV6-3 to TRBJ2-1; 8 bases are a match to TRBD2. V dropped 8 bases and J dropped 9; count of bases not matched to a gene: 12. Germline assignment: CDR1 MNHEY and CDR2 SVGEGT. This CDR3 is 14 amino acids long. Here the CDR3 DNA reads TGTGCCAGCCGGGGAGGCGGGAGGACGTTTGAGCAGTTCTTC. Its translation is CASRGGGRTFEQFF.

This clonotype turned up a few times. The CDR3 protein is CATSRGGQVAEAFF. CDR3 coding DNA: TGTGCCACCAGCAGAGGCGGGCAGGTCGCTGAAGCTTTCTTT. This chain uses TRBV15 with TRBJ1-1; D uncertain. CDR3 length: 14 amino acids. The germline V gene has CDR1 LNHNV and CDR2 YYDKDF (reference sequence). V lost 1 base, J lost 6 bases, and 12 bases lay in between. The full variable domain, completed using reference TRBV15 and TRBJ1-1, is DAMVIQNPRYQVTQFGKPVTLSCSQTLNHNVMYWYQQKSSQAPKLLFHYYDKDFNNEADTPDNFQSRRPNTSFCFLDIRSPGLGDTAMYLCATSRGGQVAEAFFGQGTRLTVV.

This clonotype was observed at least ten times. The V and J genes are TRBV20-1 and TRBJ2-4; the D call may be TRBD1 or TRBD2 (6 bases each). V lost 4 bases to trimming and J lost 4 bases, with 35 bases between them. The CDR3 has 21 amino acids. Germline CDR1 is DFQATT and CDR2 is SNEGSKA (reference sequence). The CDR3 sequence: CSANLGGHATREQRGKNIQYF. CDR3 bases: TGCAGTGCTAACCTTGGGGGGCACGCTACCCGAGAGCAACGGGGGAAAAACATTCAGTACTTC.

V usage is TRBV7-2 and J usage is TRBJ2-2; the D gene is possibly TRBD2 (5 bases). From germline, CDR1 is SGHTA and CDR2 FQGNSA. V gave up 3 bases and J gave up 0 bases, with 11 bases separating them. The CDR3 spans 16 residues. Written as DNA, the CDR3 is TGTGCCAGCAGCTTTGTAGCGCCCGCGAACACCGGGGAGCTGTTTTTT. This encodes CASSFVAPANTGELFF. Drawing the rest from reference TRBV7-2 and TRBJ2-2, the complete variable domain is GAGVSQSPSNKVTEKGKDVELRCDPISGHTALYWYRQSLGQGLEFLIYFQGNSAPDKSGLPSDRFSAERTGGSVSTLTIQRTQQEDSAVYLCASSFVAPANTGELFFGEGSRLTVL.

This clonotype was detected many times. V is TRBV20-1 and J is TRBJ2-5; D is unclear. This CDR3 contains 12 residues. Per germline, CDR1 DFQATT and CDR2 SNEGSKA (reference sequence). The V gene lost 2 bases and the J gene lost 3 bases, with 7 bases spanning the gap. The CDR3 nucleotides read TGCAGTGCTAGAAGCCGGGAAGAGACCCAGTACTTC. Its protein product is CSARSREETQYF.

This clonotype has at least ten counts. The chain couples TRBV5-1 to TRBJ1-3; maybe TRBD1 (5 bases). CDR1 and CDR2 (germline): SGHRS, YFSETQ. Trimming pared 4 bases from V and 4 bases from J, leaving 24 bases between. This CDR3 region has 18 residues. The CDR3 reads CASSPESTGWERGNTIYF. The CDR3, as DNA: TGCGCCAGCAGCCCCGAAAGCACAGGATGGGAACGGGGAAACACCATATATTTT.

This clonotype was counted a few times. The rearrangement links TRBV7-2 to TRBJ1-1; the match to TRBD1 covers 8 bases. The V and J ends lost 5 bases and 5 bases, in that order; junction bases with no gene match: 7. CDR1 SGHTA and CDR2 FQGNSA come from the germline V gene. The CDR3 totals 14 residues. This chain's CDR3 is CASSTGTGVTEAFF. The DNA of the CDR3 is TGTGCCAGCAGCACCGGGACAGGAGTTACTGAAGCTTTCTTT. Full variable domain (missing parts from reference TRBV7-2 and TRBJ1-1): GAGVSQSPSNKVTEKGKDVELRCDPISGHTALYWYRQSLGQGLEFLIYFQGNSAPDKSGLPSDRFSAERTGGSVSTLTIQRTQQEDSAVYLCASSTGTGVTEAFFGQGTRLTVV.

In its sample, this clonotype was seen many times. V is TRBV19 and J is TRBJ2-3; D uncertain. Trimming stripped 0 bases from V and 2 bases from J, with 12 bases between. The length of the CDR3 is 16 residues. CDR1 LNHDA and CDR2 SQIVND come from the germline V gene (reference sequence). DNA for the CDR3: TGTGCCAGTAGTATAGATCGGGCAGGAAACACAGATACGCAGTATTTT. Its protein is CASSIDRAGNTDTQYF.

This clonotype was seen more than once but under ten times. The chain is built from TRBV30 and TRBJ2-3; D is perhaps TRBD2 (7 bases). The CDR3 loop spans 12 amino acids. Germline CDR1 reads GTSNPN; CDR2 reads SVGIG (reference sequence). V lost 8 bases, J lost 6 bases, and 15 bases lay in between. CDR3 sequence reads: CAKGEGGDTQYF. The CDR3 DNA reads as TGTGCCAAAGGGGAGGGGGGGGATACGCAGTATTTT.

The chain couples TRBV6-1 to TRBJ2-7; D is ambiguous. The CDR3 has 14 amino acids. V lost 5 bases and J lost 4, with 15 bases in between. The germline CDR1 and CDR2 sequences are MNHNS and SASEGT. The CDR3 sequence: CASSPPGPPYEQYF. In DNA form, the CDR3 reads TGTGCCAGCAGTCCCCCGGGCCCTCCTTACGAGCAGTACTTC.